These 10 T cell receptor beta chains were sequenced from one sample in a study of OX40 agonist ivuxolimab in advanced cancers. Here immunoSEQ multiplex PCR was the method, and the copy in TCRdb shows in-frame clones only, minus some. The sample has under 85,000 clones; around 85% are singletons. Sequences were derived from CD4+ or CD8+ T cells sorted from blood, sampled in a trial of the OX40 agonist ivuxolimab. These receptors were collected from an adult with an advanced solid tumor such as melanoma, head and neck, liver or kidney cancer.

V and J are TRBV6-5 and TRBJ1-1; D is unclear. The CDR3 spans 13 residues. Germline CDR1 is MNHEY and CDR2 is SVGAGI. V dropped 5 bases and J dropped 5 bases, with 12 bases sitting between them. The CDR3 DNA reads TGTGCCAGCAGTCAAGGGTTACGGACTGAAGCTTTCTTT. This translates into CASSQGLRTEAFF.

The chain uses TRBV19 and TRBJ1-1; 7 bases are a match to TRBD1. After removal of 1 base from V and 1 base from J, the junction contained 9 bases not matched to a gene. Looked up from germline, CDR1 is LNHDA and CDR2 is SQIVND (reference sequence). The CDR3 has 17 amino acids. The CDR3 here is CASSIGLEDRRNTEAFF. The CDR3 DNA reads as TGTGCCAGTAGTATAGGGCTCGAGGACAGGCGGAACACTGAAGCTTTCTTT.

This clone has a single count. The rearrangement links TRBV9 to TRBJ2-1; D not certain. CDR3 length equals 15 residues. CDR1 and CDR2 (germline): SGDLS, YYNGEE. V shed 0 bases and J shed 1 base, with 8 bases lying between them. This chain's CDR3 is CASSVEAGSYNEQFF. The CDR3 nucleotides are TGTGCCAGCAGCGTAGAGGCCGGTTCCTACAATGAGCAGTTCTTC.

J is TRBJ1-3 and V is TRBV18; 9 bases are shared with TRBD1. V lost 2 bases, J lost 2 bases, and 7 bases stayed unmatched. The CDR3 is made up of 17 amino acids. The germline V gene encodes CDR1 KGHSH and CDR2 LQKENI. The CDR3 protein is CASSPGTGFFTGNTIYF. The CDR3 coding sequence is TGTGCCAGCTCACCAGGGACAGGGTTTTTCACTGGAAACACCATATATTTT.

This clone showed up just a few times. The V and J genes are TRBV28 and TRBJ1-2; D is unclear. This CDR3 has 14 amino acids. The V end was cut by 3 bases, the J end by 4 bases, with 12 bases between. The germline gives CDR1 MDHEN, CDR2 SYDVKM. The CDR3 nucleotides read TGTGCCAGCAGTTTGCCGACAAATGCCTATGGCTACACCTTC. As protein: CASSLPTNAYGYTF.

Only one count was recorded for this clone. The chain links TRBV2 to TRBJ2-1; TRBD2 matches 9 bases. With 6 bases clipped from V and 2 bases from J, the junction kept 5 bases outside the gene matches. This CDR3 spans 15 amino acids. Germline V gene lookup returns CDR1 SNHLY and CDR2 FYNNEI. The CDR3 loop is CASSFSGGPYNEQFF. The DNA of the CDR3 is TGTGCCAGCAGCTTCAGCGGGGGGCCCTACAATGAGCAGTTCTTC.

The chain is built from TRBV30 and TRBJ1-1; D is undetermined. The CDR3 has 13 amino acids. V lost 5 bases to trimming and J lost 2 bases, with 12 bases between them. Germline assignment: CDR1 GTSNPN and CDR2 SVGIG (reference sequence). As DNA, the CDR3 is TGTGCCTGGGATCATCGACCCAACACTGAAGCTTTCTTT. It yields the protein CAWDHRPNTEAFF.

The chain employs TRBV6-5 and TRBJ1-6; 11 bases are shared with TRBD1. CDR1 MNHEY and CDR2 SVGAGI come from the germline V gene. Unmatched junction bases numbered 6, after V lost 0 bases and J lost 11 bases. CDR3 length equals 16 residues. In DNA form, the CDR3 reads TGTGCCAGCAGTTACTCCACCGGGACAGGGGGGCCACCCCTCCACTTT. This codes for CASSYSTGTGGPPLHF.

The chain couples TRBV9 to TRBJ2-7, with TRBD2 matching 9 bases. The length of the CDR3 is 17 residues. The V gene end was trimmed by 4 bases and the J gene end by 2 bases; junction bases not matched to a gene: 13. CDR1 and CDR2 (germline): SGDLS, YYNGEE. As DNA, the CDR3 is TGTGCCAGCAGCCCGAACCCCGGGGCTAGCGGGACCTACGAGCAGTACTTC. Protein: CASSPNPGASGTYEQYF.

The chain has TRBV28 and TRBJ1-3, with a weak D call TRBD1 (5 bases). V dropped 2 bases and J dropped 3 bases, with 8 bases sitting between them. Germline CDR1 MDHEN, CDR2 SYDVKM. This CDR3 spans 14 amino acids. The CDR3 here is CASSLAGGGNTIYF. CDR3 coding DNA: TGTGCCAGCAGTTTAGCCGGGGGTGGAAACACCATATATTTT.